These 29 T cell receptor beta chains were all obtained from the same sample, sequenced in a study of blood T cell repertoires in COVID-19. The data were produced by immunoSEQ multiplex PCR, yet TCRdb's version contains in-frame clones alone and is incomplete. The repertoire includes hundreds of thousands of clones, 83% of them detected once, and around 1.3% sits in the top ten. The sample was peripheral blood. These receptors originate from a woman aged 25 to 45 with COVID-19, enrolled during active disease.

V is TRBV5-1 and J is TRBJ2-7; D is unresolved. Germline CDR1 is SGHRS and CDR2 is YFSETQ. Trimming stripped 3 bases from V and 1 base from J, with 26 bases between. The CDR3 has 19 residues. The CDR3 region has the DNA TGCGCCAGCAGCTGGCCCATTAGCAGTTCGACCGCTAATTCCTACGAGCAGTACTTC. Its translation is CASSWPISSSTANSYEQYF.

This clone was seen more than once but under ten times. CDR3 region: CAWSIMADQPQHF. The CDR3 bases are TGTGCCTGGAGTATCATGGCCGATCAGCCCCAGCATTTT. V and J are TRBV30 and TRBJ1-5; D call uncertain. The CDR3 totals 13 residues. The germline V and J ends were trimmed by 2 bases and 5 bases, with 10 bases remaining between them. Germline lookup yields CDR1 GTSNPN and CDR2 SVGIG (reference sequence).

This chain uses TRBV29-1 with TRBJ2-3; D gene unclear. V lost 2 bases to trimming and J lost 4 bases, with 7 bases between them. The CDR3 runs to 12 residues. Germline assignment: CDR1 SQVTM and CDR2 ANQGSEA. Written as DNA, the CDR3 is TGCAGCGTTGAACCAAGCGCAGATACGCAGTATTTT. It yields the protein CSVEPSADTQYF.

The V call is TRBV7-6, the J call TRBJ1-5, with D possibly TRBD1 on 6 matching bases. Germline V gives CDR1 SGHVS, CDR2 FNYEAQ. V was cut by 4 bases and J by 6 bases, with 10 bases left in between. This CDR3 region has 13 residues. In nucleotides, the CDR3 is TGTGCCAGCAGCTCCAGGGGCGGTCAGCCCCAGCATTTT. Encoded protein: CASSSRGGQPQHF.

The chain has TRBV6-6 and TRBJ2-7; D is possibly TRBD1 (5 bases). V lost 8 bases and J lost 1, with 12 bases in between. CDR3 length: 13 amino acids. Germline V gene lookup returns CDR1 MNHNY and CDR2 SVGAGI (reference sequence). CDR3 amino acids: CASEDISSYEQYF. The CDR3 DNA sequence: TGTGCCAGCGAGGACATTTCGTCCTACGAGCAGTACTTC.

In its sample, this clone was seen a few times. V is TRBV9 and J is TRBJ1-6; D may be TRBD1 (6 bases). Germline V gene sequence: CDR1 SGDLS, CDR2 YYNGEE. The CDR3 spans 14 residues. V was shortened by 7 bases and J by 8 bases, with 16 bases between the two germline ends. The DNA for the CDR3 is TGTGCCAGCGGCAGGGGTCGACCTGATTCACCCCTCCACTTT. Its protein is CASGRGRPDSPLHF.

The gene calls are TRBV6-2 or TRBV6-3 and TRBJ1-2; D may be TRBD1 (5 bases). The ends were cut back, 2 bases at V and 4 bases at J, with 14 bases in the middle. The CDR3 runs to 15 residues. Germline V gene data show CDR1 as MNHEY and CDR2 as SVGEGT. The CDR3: CASSYTGQGFYGYTF. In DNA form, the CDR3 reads TGTGCCAGCAGTTACACCGGTCAGGGCTTCTATGGCTACACCTTC.

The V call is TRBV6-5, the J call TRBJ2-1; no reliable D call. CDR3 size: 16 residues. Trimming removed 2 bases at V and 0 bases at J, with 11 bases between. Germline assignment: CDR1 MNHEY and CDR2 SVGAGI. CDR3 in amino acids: CASSYGSISSYNEQFF. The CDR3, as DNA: TGTGCCAGCAGTTACGGCAGTATAAGCTCCTACAATGAGCAGTTCTTC.

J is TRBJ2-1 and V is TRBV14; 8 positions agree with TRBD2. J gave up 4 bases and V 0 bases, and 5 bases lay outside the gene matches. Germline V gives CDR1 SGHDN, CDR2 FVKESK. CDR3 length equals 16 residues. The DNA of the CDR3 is TGTGCCAGCAGCCAAGAAATGGGACTAGTTTACAATGAGCAGTTCTTC. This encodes CASSQEMGLVYNEQFF. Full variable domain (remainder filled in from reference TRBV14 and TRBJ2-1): EAGVTQFPSHSVIEKGQTVTLRCDPISGHDNLYWYRRVMGKEIKFLLHFVKESKQDESGMPNNRFLAERTGGTYSTLKVQPAELEDSGVYFCASSQEMGLVYNEQFFGPGTRLTVL.

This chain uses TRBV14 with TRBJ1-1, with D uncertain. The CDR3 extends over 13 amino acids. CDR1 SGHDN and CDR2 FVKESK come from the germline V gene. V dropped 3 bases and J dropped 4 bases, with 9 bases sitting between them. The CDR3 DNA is TGTGCCAGCAGCCAGTCCGAGGGCACTGAAGCTTTCTTT. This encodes CASSQSEGTEAFF.

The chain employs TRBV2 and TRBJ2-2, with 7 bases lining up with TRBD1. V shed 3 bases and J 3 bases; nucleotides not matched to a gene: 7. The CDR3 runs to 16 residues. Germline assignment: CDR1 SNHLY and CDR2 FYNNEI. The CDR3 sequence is CASSETGHDYTGELFF. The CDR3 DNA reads TGTGCCAGCAGTGAGACAGGGCATGATTACACCGGGGAGCTGTTTTTT.

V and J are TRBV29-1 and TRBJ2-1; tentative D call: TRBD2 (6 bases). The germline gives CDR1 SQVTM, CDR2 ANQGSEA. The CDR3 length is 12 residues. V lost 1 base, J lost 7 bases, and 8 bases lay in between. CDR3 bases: TGCAGCGTTGAAGGTGCGGGGAATGAGCAGTTCTTC. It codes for CSVEGAGNEQFF.

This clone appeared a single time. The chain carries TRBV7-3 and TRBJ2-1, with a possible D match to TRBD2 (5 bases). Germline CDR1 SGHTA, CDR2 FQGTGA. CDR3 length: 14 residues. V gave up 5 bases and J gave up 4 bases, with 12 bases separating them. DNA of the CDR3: TGTGCCAGCAGCCTCCGGGGTCAGTACAATGAGCAGTTCTTC. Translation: CASSLRGQYNEQFF.

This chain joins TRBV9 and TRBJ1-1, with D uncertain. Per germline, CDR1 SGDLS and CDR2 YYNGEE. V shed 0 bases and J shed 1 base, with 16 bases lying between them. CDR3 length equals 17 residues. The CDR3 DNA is TGTGCCAGCAGCGTAGTTGCGGTTGGGAGGGCGAACACTGAAGCTTTCTTT. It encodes CASSVVAVGRANTEAFF.

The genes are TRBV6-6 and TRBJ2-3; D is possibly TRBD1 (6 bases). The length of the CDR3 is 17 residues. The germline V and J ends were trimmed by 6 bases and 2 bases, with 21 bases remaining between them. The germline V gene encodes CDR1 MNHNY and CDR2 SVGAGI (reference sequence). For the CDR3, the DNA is TGTGCCAGCAGCCGATGGACCGGGACACACAACACAGATACGCAGTATTTT. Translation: CASSRWTGTHNTDTQYF.

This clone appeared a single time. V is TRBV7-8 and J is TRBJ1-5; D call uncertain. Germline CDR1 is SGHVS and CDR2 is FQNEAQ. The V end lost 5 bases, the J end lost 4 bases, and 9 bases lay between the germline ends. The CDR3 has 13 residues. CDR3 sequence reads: CASSPRLNQPQHF. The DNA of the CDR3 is TGTGCCAGCAGCCCGCGACTGAATCAGCCCCAGCATTTT.

This chain's CDR3 is CSASRRRGGLTKNIQYF. CDR3 sequence (DNA): TGCAGTGCAAGTCGCCGGCGGGGGGGCCTAACCAAAAACATTCAGTACTTC. The chain employs TRBV20-1 and TRBJ2-4, with TRBD2 identical over 9 bases. Per the germline V gene, CDR1 is DFQATT and CDR2 is SNEGSKA (reference sequence). V shed 6 bases and J 2 bases; nucleotides not matched to a gene: 14. The CDR3 is 17 amino acids.

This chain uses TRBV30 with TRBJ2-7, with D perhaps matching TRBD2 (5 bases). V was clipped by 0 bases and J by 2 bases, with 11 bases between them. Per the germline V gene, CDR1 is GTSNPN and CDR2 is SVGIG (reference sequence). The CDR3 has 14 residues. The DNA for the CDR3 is TGTGCCTGGAGTGTGTCGACGGGAACCTACGAGCAGTACTTC. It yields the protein CAWSVSTGTYEQYF.

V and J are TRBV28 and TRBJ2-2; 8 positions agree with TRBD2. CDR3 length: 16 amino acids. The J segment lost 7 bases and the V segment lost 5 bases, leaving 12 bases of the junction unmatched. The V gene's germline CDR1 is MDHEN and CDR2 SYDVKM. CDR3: CASSPHREGVSGELFF. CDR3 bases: TGTGCCAGCAGTCCCCATCGGGAGGGGGTTAGCGGGGAGCTGTTTTTT.

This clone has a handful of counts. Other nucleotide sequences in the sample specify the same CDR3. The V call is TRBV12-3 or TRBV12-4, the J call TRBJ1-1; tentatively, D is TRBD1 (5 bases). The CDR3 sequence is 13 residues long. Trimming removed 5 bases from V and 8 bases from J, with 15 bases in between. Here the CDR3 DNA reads TGTGCCAGCAGTCTCGGGGGTCCGACGGAAGCTTTCTTT. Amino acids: CASSLGGPTEAFF.

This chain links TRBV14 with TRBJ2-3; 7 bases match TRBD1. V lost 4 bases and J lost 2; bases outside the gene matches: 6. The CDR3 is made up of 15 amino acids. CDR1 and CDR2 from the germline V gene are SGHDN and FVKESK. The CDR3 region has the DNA TGTGCCAGCAGCCGAGGCGGACAGGACACAGATACGCAGTATTTT. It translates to CASSRGGQDTDTQYF.

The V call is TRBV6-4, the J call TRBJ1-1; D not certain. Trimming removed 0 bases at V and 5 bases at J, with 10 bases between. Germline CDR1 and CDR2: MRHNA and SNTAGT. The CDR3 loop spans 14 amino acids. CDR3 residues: CASSDSDSGTEAFF. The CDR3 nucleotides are TGTGCCAGCAGTGACTCGGACTCCGGGACTGAAGCTTTCTTT.

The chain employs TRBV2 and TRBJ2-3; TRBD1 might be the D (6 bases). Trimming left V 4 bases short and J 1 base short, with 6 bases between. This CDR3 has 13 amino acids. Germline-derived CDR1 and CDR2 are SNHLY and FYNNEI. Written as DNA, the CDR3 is TGTGCCAGCAGTGGACAGGGCACAGATACGCAGTATTTT. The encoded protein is CASSGQGTDTQYF. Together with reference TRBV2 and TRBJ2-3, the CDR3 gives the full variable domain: EPEVTQTPSHQVTQMGQEVILRCVPISNHLYFYWYRQILGQKVEFLVSFYNNEISEKSEIFDDQFSVERPDGSNFTLKIRSTKLEDSAMYFCASSGQGTDTQYFGPGTRLTVL.

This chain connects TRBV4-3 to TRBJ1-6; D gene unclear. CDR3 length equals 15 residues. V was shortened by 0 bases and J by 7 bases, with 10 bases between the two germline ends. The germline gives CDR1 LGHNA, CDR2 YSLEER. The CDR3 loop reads CASSQDAGRNSPLHF. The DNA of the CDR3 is TGCGCCAGCAGCCAAGATGCGGGCCGAAATTCACCCCTCCACTTT.

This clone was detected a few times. The CDR3 loop reads CAIAGSGYNEQFF. The DNA for the CDR3 is TGTGCCATCGCGGGAAGTGGGTACAATGAGCAGTTCTTC. The genes are TRBV5-4 and TRBJ2-1; possible D gene TRBD2, 6 bases. The ends were cut back, 9 bases at V and 4 bases at J, with 14 bases in the middle. The CDR3 runs 13 residues. The germline CDR1 and CDR2 sequences are SGHNT and YYREEE (reference sequence).

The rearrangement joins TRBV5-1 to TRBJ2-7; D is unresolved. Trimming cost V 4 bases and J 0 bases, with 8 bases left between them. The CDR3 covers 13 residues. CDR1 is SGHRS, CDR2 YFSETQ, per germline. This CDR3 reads CASSRGRSYEQYF. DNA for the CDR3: TGCGCCAGCAGCCGAGGCCGCTCCTACGAGCAGTACTTC.

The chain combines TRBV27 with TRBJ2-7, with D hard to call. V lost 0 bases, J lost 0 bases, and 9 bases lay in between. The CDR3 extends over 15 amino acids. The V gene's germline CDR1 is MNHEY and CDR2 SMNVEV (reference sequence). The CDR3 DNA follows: TGTGCCAGCAGTTTATCCGGTTCTCGCTCCTACGAGCAGTACTTC. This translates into CASSLSGSRSYEQYF.

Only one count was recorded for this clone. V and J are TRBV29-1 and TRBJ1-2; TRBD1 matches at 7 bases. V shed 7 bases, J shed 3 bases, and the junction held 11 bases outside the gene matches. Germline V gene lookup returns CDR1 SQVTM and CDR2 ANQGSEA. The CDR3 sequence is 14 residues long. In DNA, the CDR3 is TGCAGCGCCGACCGGCCAGGGGGATACTATGGCTACACCTTC. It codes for CSADRPGGYYGYTF.

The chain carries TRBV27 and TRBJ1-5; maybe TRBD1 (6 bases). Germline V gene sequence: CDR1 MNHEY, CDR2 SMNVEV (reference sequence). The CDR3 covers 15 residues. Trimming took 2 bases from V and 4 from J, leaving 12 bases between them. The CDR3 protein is CASSLGSGVNQPQHF. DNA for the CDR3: TGTGCCAGCAGTTTAGGTTCAGGGGTAAATCAGCCCCAGCATTTT.